The 7 T cell receptor beta chains listed next were all sequenced from one sample in a study of T cells expressing NK-cell markers. TCRdb re-called the 5' RACE reads; every CDR3 protein appears as one record, without DNA. This sample's clone table lists about 20,000 distinct CDR3 sequences. Sequencing was carried out using blood T cells: a sorted CD56 or NKG2C T cell subset, CD4+ or CD8+ T cells, or bulk PBMC T cells (not recorded which). Receptors originate from a man aged 18 to 69 in good health.

The chain links TRBV24-1 to TRBJ1-4; the TCRdb call, TRBD1, lacks DNA for checking. CDR3 size: 16 residues. Germline V gene data show CDR1 as KGHDR and CDR2 as SFDVKD. The CDR3 reads CATSDSGTGMNEKLFF.

The CDR3 is CASSSRAPQLPGELFF. The V and J genes are TRBV7-2 and TRBJ2-2; TCRdb indicates TRBD1, and absent DNA this call remains unverified. Germline CDR1 and CDR2: SGHTA and FQGNSA. This CDR3 contains 16 residues.

The chain has TRBV12-3 or TRBV12-4 and TRBJ2-3; TCRdb designates TRBD2, a call that cannot be tested without DNA. The CDR3 is made up of 12 amino acids. CDR3 residues: CASRRDTDTQYF.

The chain uses TRBV29-1 and TRBJ2-1; TCRdb gives TRBD1 as the D gene, but with no DNA this cannot be confirmed. The CDR3 runs to 12 residues. The germline V gene encodes CDR1 SQVTM and CDR2 ANQGSEA. The CDR3 spells CSAGPGGGEQFF.

This chain joins TRBV5-1 and TRBJ1-2; TCRdb returns TRBD1, unconfirmable since there is no DNA. The CDR3 runs 12 residues. Germline V gives CDR1 SGHRS, CDR2 YFSETQ. This CDR3 reads CASSDNPGGYTF.

This chain joins TRBV25-1 and TRBJ2-7. Germline CDR1 MGHDK, CDR2 SYGVNS. There are 14 residues in the CDR3. The CDR3 is CASSQETGAYEQYF.

The genes are TRBV19 and TRBJ1-2. Germline V lookup: CDR1 LNHDA, CDR2 SQIVND (reference sequence). This CDR3 has 13 amino acids. The CDR3 sequence: CASSISGNYGYTF.